These 12 T cell receptor beta chains share one sample of origin, sequenced in a study of CD8+ T cells in alopecia areata. Combined cutaneous lymph node cells underwent sorting by CD4, CD8alpha, NKG2D, NKG2ACE and additional markers. TCR sequencing used cDNA made by reverse transcription of extracted RNA. Clones were read by immunoSEQ multiplex PCR, and TCRdb kept only the in-frame ones, dropping some. The sample lists about 300,000 clones, none appearing once, the ten largest making up more than 1%. Source material: CD4+ T cells sorted from a lymph node. Receptors were obtained from a C3H/HeJ mouse with alopecia areata. The mouse line has the MHC haplotype H2-k.

With respect to this clone: Gene names and germline match the mouse. The CDR3 goes on 4 residues after the read ends, and that part is filled in from the germline J gene. Different DNA sequences within this sample yield the same CDR3. This sequence joins TRBV1 and TRBJ2-7; TRBD1 matches 7 bases. From germline, CDR1 is NSQYPW and CDR2 LRSPGD (reference sequence). The CDR3 totals 13 residues. CDR3 DNA, as far as it was read: TGCACCTGCAGTGCGGGGACAGATTAT. Encoded protein: CTCSAGTDY. The whole CDR3 sequence reads CTCSAGTDYEQYF.

In the case of this clone: Gene names and germline match the mouse. The read terminates 4 residues ahead of where the CDR3 ends, so the germline J gene completes it. This chain connects TRBV19 to TRBJ2-2, with D maybe TRBD1 (5 bases). With 0 bases removed from V and 0 bases from J, the gap between germline ends came to 9 bases. The CDR3 runs to 16 residues. Germline V gene lookup returns CDR1 FNHDT and CDR2 SITEND (reference sequence). The CDR3 reads CASSIVGVSNTGQLYF. CDR3 DNA, as far as it was read: TGTGCCAGCAGTATAGTAGGGGTCTCAAACACCGGG. Full variable domain (outside the CDR3, taken from reference TRBV19 and TRBJ2-2): GGIITQTPKFLIGQEGQKLTLKCQQNFNHDTMYWYRQDSGKGLRLIYYSITENDLQKGDLSEGYDASREKKSSFSLTVTSAQKNEMAVFLCASSIVGVSNTGQLYFGEGSKLTVL.

This clone was seen more than once but under ten times. Gene names and germline match the mouse. The CDR3 extends 4 residues past the end of the read, so its final part is completed from the germline J gene. The genes are TRBV13-3 and TRBJ2-4, with D tentatively TRBD1 (6 bases). The CDR3 contains 13 residues. CDR1 and CDR2 (germline): NNHDY, SYVADS. The CDR3 bases that were read are TGTGCCAGCAGTGATGGGACAGAAAAC. It codes for CASSDGTEN. The complete CDR3 sequence is CASSDGTENTLYF.

This clone was found many times. Germline and genes here are mouse. The CDR3 end falls 4 residues outside the read, so it is completed with the germline J gene. The genes are TRBV13-1 and TRBJ2-1, with a weak D call TRBD1 (6 bases). V was cut by 0 bases and J by 5 bases, with 6 bases left in between. This CDR3 spans 13 amino acids. The germline CDR1 and CDR2 sequences are NSHNY and SYGAGN. CDR3 loop: CASSDDRDAEQFF. Partial CDR3 DNA: TGTGCCAGCAGTGATGACAGGGATGCT.

This clone was observed a handful of times. Mouse names are used for the genes. The read terminates 4 residues before the CDR3 end, so the remaining end is supplied by the germline J gene. At the DNA level, this CDR3 is encoded by other sequences in the same sample as well. The chain combines TRBV13-3 with TRBJ2-2, with D tentatively TRBD1 (5 bases). Deletions cut 0 bases from V and 2 bases from J, with 8 bases between. CDR1 and CDR2 from the germline V gene are NNHDY and SYVADS. The length of the CDR3 is 15 residues. The CDR3 DNA, read in part, is TGTGCCAGCAGTGATGGGCAGGGCAACACCGGG. This gives the protein CASSDGQGNTG. Given in full, the CDR3 is CASSDGQGNTGQLYF.

This clone was detected a few times. A much bigger clone sits one base away, suggesting this may be a read error. The gene names here belong to mouse. The read halts 4 residues ahead of the CDR3 end, with the missing end drawn from the germline J gene. The chain has TRBV1 and TRBJ2-1, with a tentative D call TRBD2 (6 bases). The germline CDR1 and CDR2 sequences are NSQYPW and LRSPGD (reference sequence). V was shortened by 0 bases and J by 3 bases, with 9 bases between the two germline ends. CDR3 size: 15 residues. The CDR3 sequence: CTCSAERGVYAEQFF. The DNA read from the CDR3 is TGCACCTGCAGTGCAGAGCGGGGGGTCTATGCT.

This clone was seen a handful of times. Gene names refer to mouse genes. With the read ending 4 residues before the CDR3 end, the germline J gene is used to fill in that end. V and J are TRBV3 and TRBJ2-3, with 7 positions matching TRBD2. With V trimmed by 10 bases and J by 0 bases, 7 bases remained unmatched. CDR1 and CDR2 from the germline V gene are SNHLY and FYNGKV (reference sequence). This CDR3 region has 14 residues. CDR3 region: CATAGGESAETLYF. The DNA read from the CDR3 is TGTGCCACAGCCGGGGGGGAGAGTGCAGAA. The variable domain in full, with the rest retrieved from reference TRBV3 and TRBJ2-3, is GPKVLQIPSHQIIDMGQMVTLNCDPVSNHLYFYWYKQILGQQMEFLVNFYNGKVMEKSKLFKDQFSVERPDGSYFTLKIQPTALEDSAVYFCATAGGESAETLYFGSGTRLTVL.

This clone was found a few times. Genes and germline are mouse. The CDR3 end falls 4 residues outside the read, so it is completed with the germline J gene. The chain is built from TRBV5 and TRBJ2-2, with 8 nucleotides matching TRBD2. The germline CDR1 and CDR2 sequences are LGHNA and YNLKQL (reference sequence). The CDR3 spans 14 residues. V lost 2 bases, J lost 5 bases, and 1 base stayed unmatched. CDR3 residues: CASSQPGGTGQLYF. CDR3 bases read: TGTGCCAGCAGCCAACCTGGGGGGACCGGG.

Worth noting for this clone: Mouse names are used for the genes. The read ends 4 residues before the CDR3 terminus; that terminus is restored from the germline J gene. Other DNA sequences in this specimen translate into the identical CDR3. V usage is TRBV5 and J usage is TRBJ2-7; 7 nucleotides align to TRBD2. The CDR3 sequence is 15 residues long. The junction had 3 bases not matched to a gene; V was cut back by 1 base and J by 0 bases. Germline CDR1 LGHNA, CDR2 YNLKQL (reference sequence). CDR3 DNA, as far as it was read: TGTGCCAGCAGCCAAGGTGGGGGGAGCTCCTAT. Encoded protein: CASSQGGGSSY. The whole CDR3 sequence reads CASSQGGGSSYEQYF.

A word on this clone: The gene symbols are mouse symbols. The CDR3 end lies 4 residues beyond the end of the read and is filled in from the germline J gene. The chain couples TRBV1 to TRBJ2-1; 9 nucleotides line up with TRBD1. V was pared by 6 bases and J by 6 bases, with 3 bases of the junction left unmatched. Germline-derived CDR1 and CDR2 are NSQYPW and LRSPGD (reference sequence). The CDR3 runs to 13 residues. The CDR3 DNA, read in part, is TGCACCTGCAGGGGGACAGGGATTGCT. As protein: CTCRGTGIA. The whole CDR3 protein reads CTCRGTGIAEQFF.

In regard to this clone: Being one base from a much bigger clone, this may be a read error. Here the gene names and germline are mouse. The read finishes 4 residues shy of the CDR3 end, and the germline J gene is used to complete it. The same CDR3 also results from other DNA sequences found in this sample. The genes are TRBV5 and TRBJ2-1; D not resolved. V was shortened by 0 bases and J by 1 base, with 7 bases between the two germline ends. This CDR3 is built from 15 residues. From germline, CDR1 is LGHNA and CDR2 YNLKQL (reference sequence). The CDR3 reads CASSQEGRNYAEQFF. The part of the CDR3 DNA that was read is TGTGCCAGCAGCCAAGAGGGGAGGAACTATGCT.

On this clone: The listed genes are named as in mouse. The missing CDR3 end, 4 residues past where the read stops, is filled in from the germline J gene. The chain joins TRBV1 to TRBJ2-5, with 11 bases fitting TRBD2. The CDR3 has 14 residues. Germline V lookup: CDR1 NSQYPW, CDR2 LRSPGD (reference sequence). Trimming took 6 bases from V and 2 from J; bases not matched to a gene: 1. Here the CDR3 reads CTCRGTGGQDTQYF. The sequenced part of the CDR3 DNA is TGCACCTGCAGAGGGACTGGGGGCCAAGAC.